These 5 T cell receptor beta chains were sequenced from one sample in a study of blood T cell repertoires in COVID-19 (dated by TCRdb to the early 2020s). The receptor library was made with the immunoSEQ multiplex PCR assay. TCRdb re-hosts the immuneACCESS table, in-frame sequences only. Its copies lack some clones; in the studies checked, an unresolved V gene accounts for under half of them, and the cause for the rest is not known. Recorded for this sample are about 82,000 clones; just under 85% of them occurred a single time. The top ten hold 15% to 20% of the sample. Sequencing was done on a sample of peripheral blood. The receptors shown here come from a man older than 75 with active or convalescent COVID-19.

This clone has only a few counts. The chain combines TRBV16 with TRBJ1-2; no definite D call. The germline V and J ends were trimmed by 0 bases and 5 bases, with 7 bases remaining between them. The length of the CDR3 is 13 residues. The germline gives CDR1 KGHSY, CDR2 FQNENV. The CDR3 DNA is TGTGCCAGCAGCCAATCATGGCAGTATGGCTACACCTTC. It encodes CASSQSWQYGYTF.

The chain uses TRBV4-1 and TRBJ2-3; 9 nucleotides line up with TRBD1. The V segment lost 3 bases and the J segment 0 bases; nucleotides outside the gene matches: 7. The V gene's germline CDR1 is MGHRA and CDR2 YSYEKL. This CDR3 has 17 amino acids. CDR3: CASSHSGTGISTDTQYF. CDR3 coding DNA: TGCGCCAGCAGCCACTCAGGGACAGGGATTAGCACAGATACGCAGTATTTT.

The chain is built from TRBV2 and TRBJ1-6; 9 positions match TRBD1. This CDR3 region has 17 residues. Unmatched junction bases numbered 17, after V lost 7 bases and J lost 10 bases. Looked up from germline, CDR1 is SNHLY and CDR2 is FYNNEI. The DNA for the CDR3 is TGTGCCAGCACCTATCAACCGGGACAGGGAGCCGGATCACCCCTCCACTTT. Protein sequence: CASTYQPGQGAGSPLHF.

The CDR3 here is CASSQTGDRILVGGDTQYF. In DNA form, the CDR3 reads TGTGCCAGCAGCCAGACAGGGGACAGAATCTTAGTTGGGGGAGATACGCAGTATTTT. V and J are TRBV3-1 (or the pseudogene TRBV3-2) and TRBJ2-3; 8 nucleotides match TRBD1. Germline CDR1 is LGHDT and CDR2 is YNNKEL (reference sequence). The CDR3 runs to 19 residues. V was pared by 3 bases and J by 5 bases, with 19 bases of the junction left unmatched.

V is TRBV27 and J is TRBJ1-2; 7 nucleotides align to TRBD1. This CDR3 comprises 19 residues. Per germline, CDR1 MNHEY and CDR2 SMNVEV (reference sequence). J gave up 3 bases and V 4 bases, and 20 bases lay outside the gene matches. CDR3 nucleotides: TGTGCCAGCAGTTCCTCTCGGCCGGGACAGATCGCAATATACTATGGCTACACCTTC. Translation: CASSSSRPGQIAIYYGYTF.